These 27 T cell receptor beta chains were all obtained from the same sample, sequenced in a study of cytomegalovirus exposure and HLA in healthy donors. PCR involved 60 Vbeta and 13 Jbeta primers. Sequencing was performed with immunoSEQ multiplex PCR; in TCRdb, only in-frame clones are kept and a portion is missing. The data show approximately 180,000 clones, roughly 80% seen once. Specimen: PBMCs. Receptors were obtained from a woman in her late teens or twenties in good health and CMV-seronegative.

The chain couples TRBV5-6 to TRBJ1-2, with 7 nucleotides matching TRBD1. The V segment lost 6 bases and the J segment 8 bases; nucleotides outside the gene matches: 13. Germline CDR1 SGHDT, CDR2 YYEEEE. The CDR3 is made up of 14 amino acids. CDR3 in amino acids: CASNQHRGLLGYTF. The CDR3, as DNA: TGTGCCAGCAACCAACACAGGGGACTGCTGGGCTACACCTTC.

The chain employs TRBV5-4 and TRBJ2-1; TRBD2 agrees at 10 bases. The V segment lost 5 bases and the J segment 8 bases; nucleotides outside the gene matches: 10. CDR3 length: 15 residues. Germline V CDR1 and CDR2: SGHNT, YYREEE (reference sequence). The CDR3 bases are TGTGCCAGCAGGGCCGGGACTAGCGTTGGCTATGAGCAGTTCTTC. Amino acid sequence: CASRAGTSVGYEQFF.

This chain links TRBV19 with TRBJ2-1, with 13 positions matching TRBD2. The J segment lost 8 bases and the V segment lost 5 bases, leaving 6 bases of the junction unmatched. CDR3 length: 15 amino acids. Germline assignment: CDR1 LNHDA and CDR2 SQIVND (reference sequence). The CDR3 sequence is CASSLLAGGRHEQFF. The CDR3, as DNA: TGTGCCAGTAGTCTACTAGCGGGAGGGAGGCATGAGCAGTTCTTC.

This rearrangement joins TRBV5-1 to TRBJ2-1, with 9 bases matching TRBD2. Germline V lookup: CDR1 SGHRS, CDR2 YFSETQ. This CDR3 is built from 14 residues. Losses at the gene ends were 3 bases for V and 4 bases for J; bases not matched to a gene: 2. The CDR3 DNA reads TGCGCCAGCAGCTCTAGCGGGACATACAATGAGCAGTTCTTC. It translates to CASSSSGTYNEQFF.

This clone came up a few times. The V and J genes are TRBV4-3 and TRBJ1-6; D gene unclear. Germline V gives CDR1 LGHNA, CDR2 YSLEER. The CDR3 spans 16 residues. The V gene lost 2 bases and the J gene lost 6 bases, with 14 bases spanning the gap. CDR3 DNA sequence: TGCGCCAGCAGCCAATCTTCAAGAGGTAGTAATTCACCCCTCCACTTT. Its protein product is CASSQSSRGSNSPLHF.

This chain joins TRBV7-6 and TRBJ2-3; possibly TRBD2 for D (5 bases). Between the trimmed V and J ends, which lost 8 bases and 2 bases, there was a span of 14 bases. The CDR3 loop spans 14 amino acids. Germline values: CDR1 SGHVS, CDR2 FNYEAQ. As DNA, the CDR3 is TGTGCCAGCGCCATAAGCGGAGCCACAGATACGCAGTATTTT. This sequence encodes CASAISGATDTQYF. Supplemented by reference TRBV7-6 and TRBJ2-3, the full variable domain reads GAGVSQSPRYKVTKRGQDVALRCDPISGHVSLYWYRQALGQGPEFLTYFNYEAQQDKSGLPNDRFSAERPEGSISTLTIQRTEQRDSAMYRCASAISGATDTQYFGPGTRLTVL.

This sequence joins TRBV9 and TRBJ2-1, with 8 bases that match TRBD2. Germline CDR1 SGDLS, CDR2 YYNGEE. J was trimmed by 4 bases and V by 2 bases; bases with no gene match: 8. This CDR3 region has 16 residues. CDR3 amino acids: CASSVLSGGGYNEQFF. The CDR3 DNA reads TGTGCCAGCAGCGTTCTCTCCGGGGGGGGTTACAATGAGCAGTTCTTC.

V and J are TRBV5-1 and TRBJ2-1; TRBD2 matches 9 bases. Germline trimming cut 4 bases from V and 5 bases from J; bases unmatched to any gene: 10. The CDR3 runs 16 residues. The germline CDR1 and CDR2 sequences are SGHRS and YFSETQ. CDR3 loop: CASSPTPASGDNEQFF. The DNA of the CDR3 is TGCGCCAGCAGCCCCACCCCGGCTAGCGGGGACAATGAGCAGTTCTTC.

CDR3 DNA: TGTGCCACCAGCAGTCCTCATTCTGGGACAGGAAATCAGCCCCAGCATTTT. This translates into CATSSPHSGTGNQPQHF. This chain joins TRBV15 and TRBJ1-5; TRBD1 matches at 8 bases. Germline V gene lookup returns CDR1 LNHNV and CDR2 YYDKDF (reference sequence). The CDR3 spans 17 residues. After removal of 3 bases from V and 4 bases from J, the junction contained 11 bases not matched to a gene.

The chain uses TRBV28 and TRBJ2-7; 9 nucleotides align to TRBD1. Per the germline V gene, CDR1 is MDHEN and CDR2 is SYDVKM. J was trimmed by 4 bases and V by 5 bases; bases with no gene match: 9. The CDR3 extends over 15 amino acids. The CDR3 loop reads CASSPGTGYGYEQYF. The CDR3 region has the DNA TGTGCCAGCAGTCCTGGGACAGGGTACGGGTACGAGCAGTACTTC.

This clone was observed once. This chain links TRBV9 with TRBJ1-6; D is possibly TRBD1 (5 bases). This CDR3 has 15 amino acids. The germline gives CDR1 SGDLS, CDR2 YYNGEE. The V gene lost 0 bases and the J gene lost 7 bases, with 11 bases spanning the gap. CDR3 sequence: CASSVVGGENSPLHF. CDR3 nucleotide sequence: TGTGCCAGCAGCGTAGTCGGGGGGGAAAATTCACCCCTCCACTTT. Full variable domain (missing parts from reference TRBV9 and TRBJ1-6): DSGVTQTPKHLITATGQRVTLRCSPRSGDLSVYWYQQSLDQGLQFLIQYYNGEERAKGNILERFSAQQFPDLHSELNLSSLELGDSALYFCASSVVGGENSPLHFGNGTRLTVT.

The chain employs TRBV28 and TRBJ2-1, with TRBD2 identical over 9 bases. The CDR3 covers 16 residues. The J segment lost 0 bases and the V segment lost 4 bases, leaving 4 bases of the junction unmatched. CDR1 MDHEN and CDR2 SYDVKM come from the germline V gene. This CDR3 is CASSSQREDSYNEQFF. The DNA for the CDR3 is TGTGCCAGCAGTTCCCAGCGGGAGGACTCCTACAATGAGCAGTTCTTC.

The chain couples TRBV28 to TRBJ1-4, with D perhaps matching TRBD1 (6 bases). Germline CDR1 reads MDHEN; CDR2 reads SYDVKM. V gave up 3 bases and J gave up 7 bases, with 15 bases separating them. This CDR3 is built from 15 residues. CDR3 DNA sequence: TGTGCCAGCAGTTTCCTTTCAGGGGCAGGTGAAAAACTGTTTTTT. It is translated as CASSFLSGAGEKLFF.

The J gene is TRBJ2-7, the V gene TRBV7-2; no reliable D call. Trimming pared 1 base from V and 6 bases from J, leaving 13 bases between. Germline V gene lookup returns CDR1 SGHTA and CDR2 FQGNSA. The CDR3 sequence is 14 residues long. CDR3 nucleotides: TGTGCCAGCAGCTTAGTACCGGAGATAGGCGAGCAGTACTTC. Protein product: CASSLVPEIGEQYF.

The gene calls are TRBV6-5 and TRBJ1-5; no reliable D call. The CDR3 loop spans 14 amino acids. CDR1 and CDR2 from the germline V gene are MNHEY and SVGAGI. V shed 6 bases and J shed 9 bases, with 18 bases lying between them. CDR3 region: CASSTSMAARPQHF. The CDR3 DNA reads TGTGCCAGCAGCACATCAATGGCAGCTAGGCCCCAGCATTTT.

The chain recombines TRBV29-1 with TRBJ2-7; no clear D gene. The germline V gene has CDR1 SQVTM and CDR2 ANQGSEA. V lost 8 bases and J lost 3, with 11 bases in between. This CDR3 is built from 11 residues. The CDR3 loop reads CSTRVNYEQYF. CDR3 nucleotide sequence: TGCAGCACTCGGGTAAACTACGAGCAGTACTTC.

The genes are TRBV2 and TRBJ2-1; D unclear. V dropped 3 bases and J dropped 0 bases, with 12 bases sitting between them. The CDR3 length is 16 residues. Germline loops: CDR1 SNHLY, CDR2 FYNNEI. CDR3 nucleotide sequence: TGTGCCAGCAGTGACGTAGTTTTTTACTCCTACAATGAGCAGTTCTTC. Its protein is CASSDVVFYSYNEQFF.

V is TRBV29-1 and J is TRBJ2-1, with 7 bases lining up with TRBD2. After removal of 5 bases from V and 3 bases from J, the junction contained 7 bases not matched to a gene. The CDR3 consists of 14 residues. The germline V gene has CDR1 SQVTM and CDR2 ANQGSEA. In DNA form, the CDR3 reads TGCAGCGTTCAGGCTAGCGGACTCTACAATGAGCAGTTCTTC. Its protein product is CSVQASGLYNEQFF.

The rearrangement joins TRBV6-6 to TRBJ1-4, with 11 bases identical to TRBD1. V shed 2 bases and J 8 bases; nucleotides not matched to a gene: 7. The CDR3 contains 16 residues. The germline V gene encodes CDR1 MNHNY and CDR2 SVGAGI (reference sequence). DNA for the CDR3: TGTGCCAGCAGTTACGATATCCGGGACAGGGGGGAAAAACTGTTTTTT. This gives the protein CASSYDIRDRGEKLFF.

Notes on this clone: The germline gene is not matched at one end of the junction; a read error may be the cause. Other DNA variants within this sample encode the same CDR3. The chain employs TRBV30 and TRBJ2-7; 8 positions agree with TRBD2. Germline values: CDR1 GTSNPN, CDR2 SVGIG (reference sequence). CDR3 size: 13 residues. The CDR3: CAWSEGLGYEQYF. The CDR3 DNA reads as TGCGCCTGGAGCGAGGGACTAGGTTACGAGCAGTACTTC.

This clone was detected only once. This rearrangement joins TRBV7-9 to TRBJ2-1; D not resolved. Germline CDR1 and CDR2: SEHNR and FQNEAQ (reference sequence). The length of the CDR3 is 15 residues. V was shortened by 3 bases and J by 0 bases, with 9 bases between the two germline ends. Here the CDR3 reads CASSLEYRSYNEQFF. CDR3 bases: TGTGCCAGCAGCTTGGAGTACCGCTCCTACAATGAGCAGTTCTTC.

The V call is TRBV28, the J call TRBJ2-1; TRBD2 aligns across 10 bases. V shed 1 base, J shed 8 bases, and the junction held 8 bases outside the gene matches. In germline, CDR1 is MDHEN, CDR2 SYDVKM. The CDR3 contains 16 residues. The CDR3, as DNA: TGTGCCAGCAGTTTATCCCCTAGCGGGAGTCGAGATGAGCAGTTCTTC. Amino acid sequence: CASSLSPSGSRDEQFF.

The chain joins TRBV7-9 to TRBJ2-7; unclear D gene. Germline CDR1 SEHNR, CDR2 FQNEAQ (reference sequence). The CDR3 has 15 residues. V was cut by 4 bases and J by 6 bases, with 19 bases left in between. For the CDR3, the DNA is TGTGCCAGCAGCTCGGCGATCCCTCGGGTGGGCGAGCAGTACTTC. Its translation is CASSSAIPRVGEQYF.

This sequence joins TRBV7-6 and TRBJ2-7, with 7 nucleotides matching TRBD1. Germline V gives CDR1 SGHVS, CDR2 FNYEAQ. The V and J ends lost 5 bases and 1 base, in that order; junction bases with no gene match: 2. The CDR3 is made up of 13 amino acids. The DNA of the CDR3 is TGTGCCAGCAGCCCGGGACAGTCCTACGAGCAGTACTTC. Translation: CASSPGQSYEQYF.

The chain recombines TRBV19 with TRBJ1-5; D remains ambiguous. The CDR3 loop spans 15 amino acids. V was clipped by 7 bases and J by 0 bases, with 13 bases between them. Germline lookup yields CDR1 LNHDA and CDR2 SQIVND (reference sequence). The CDR3 DNA reads TGTGCCAGTACATACACAGAATATAGCAATCAGCCCCAGCATTTT. Protein product: CASTYTEYSNQPQHF. Full variable domain (rest looked up from reference TRBV19 and TRBJ1-5): DGGITQSPKYLFRKEGQNVTLSCEQNLNHDAMYWYRQDPGQGLRLIYYSQIVNDFQKGDIAEGYSVSREKKESFPLTVTSAQKNPTAFYLCASTYTEYSNQPQHFGDGTRLSIL.

The chain links TRBV18 to TRBJ2-1, with D maybe TRBD2 (6 bases). The germline gives CDR1 KGHSH, CDR2 LQKENI. V was cut by 3 bases and J by 8 bases, with 14 bases left in between. CDR3 length equals 14 residues. In DNA form, the CDR3 reads TGTGCCAGCTCACCTTCAGTCCCGGGAGATGAGCAGTTCTTC. Translating it yields CASSPSVPGDEQFF.

This chain joins TRBV4-1 and TRBJ2-5; 8 bases line up with TRBD1. Near its end, the DNA agrees better with TRBJ2-7, so the J call may be wrong. CDR3 size: 16 residues. CDR1 and CDR2 (germline): MGHRA, YSYEKL. For the CDR3, the DNA is TGCGCCAGCAGCCAAGAGCTCGGACAGGGAAGCTACGAGCAGTACTTC. Its protein product is CASSQELGQGSYEQYF.